This is a list of T cell receptor beta chains from one sample in a study of technical replicates of blood from a handful of donors. Method: immunoSEQ multiplex PCR; TCRdb's copy keeps in-frame clones and lacks some. The table has tens of thousands of clones, roughly 90% seen once; the top ten hold approximately 0.4%. Specimen: T cells isolated from PBMCs. The receptors derive from a human donor in good health. The CDR3 runs from the conserved cysteine through the conserved F or W. A D gene is named only where the DNA matches it firmly. Clone size is stated in some rows and not others, as once, few, many or a class when expanded.

v_call	cdr3_length	d_call	clone_size	j_call	cdr3_nt	cdr3_aa
TRBV19	17	TRBD2	once	TRBJ2-1	TGTGCCAGTAGTATTCGGACTAGCGGGAGGGCCGGAAGTGAGCAGTTCTTC	CASSIRTSGRAGSEQFF
TRBV6-5	13	TRBD1	NA	TRBJ1-2	TGTGCCAGCAGTTTTCGGACAGGGGGCGGCTACACCTTC	CASSFRTGGGYTF
TRBV29-1	14	TRBD1	NA	TRBJ2-1	TGCAGCGCCGGGACAGGGGGTTCCTACAATGAGCAGTTCTTC	CSAGTGGSYNEQFF
TRBV30	13	NA	NA	TRBJ1-2	TGTGCCTGGGGAAGGGGAGGAAACTATGGCTACACCTTC	CAWGRGGNYGYTF
TRBV6-1	15	NA	NA	TRBJ1-5	TGTGCCAGCAGTACCATAGACAGGCTTAATCAGCCCCAGCATTTT	CASSTIDRLNQPQHF
TRBV10-3	15	NA	NA	TRBJ1-1	TGTGCCATCAGTGTGGAGGTGAGCCCGAGCACTGAAGCTTTCTTT	CAISVEVSPSTEAFF
TRBV19	14	TRBD1	once	TRBJ2-7	TGTGCCAGTAGCCCTACAGGGGCGTTATACGAGCAGTACTTC	CASSPTGALYEQYF
TRBV19	16	TRBD2	NA	TRBJ2-3	TGTGCCAGTAGAGACCATAGCGGGAGTGGGACAGATACGCAGTATTTT	CASRDHSGSGTDTQYF
TRBV11-3	15	NA	NA	TRBJ1-1	TGTGCCAGCAGCTTAGATGACAGCTTTAACACTGAAGCTTTCTTT	CASSLDDSFNTEAFF
TRBV19	11	NA	NA	TRBJ1-5	TGTGCCAGTAGTATCGGGAAGCCCCAGCATTTT	CASSIGKPQHF
TRBV4-1	15	TRBD2	NA	TRBJ2-7	TGCGCCAGCAGCCAACTAGCGGGAGCTCTCTACGAGCAGTACTTC	CASSQLAGALYEQYF
TRBV5-4	12	NA	NA	TRBJ2-5	TGTGCCAGCAGCTCCCGTTCGGAGACCCAGTACTTC	CASSSRSETQYF
TRBV27	13	NA	once	TRBJ2-4	TGTGCCAGCAGCCTGCTTGAGGGTGACATTCAGTACTTC	CASSLLEGDIQYF
TRBV9	15	NA	NA	TRBJ2-5	TGTGCCAGCAGCGTCGTGGGGGGGCCGCAAGAGACCCAGTACTTC	CASSVVGGPQETQYF
TRBV10-2	17	NA	NA	TRBJ2-1	TGCGCCAGCAGTGAGTCTGTAGCGGACCGACCCGCCAATGAGCAGTTCTTC	CASSESVADRPANEQFF
TRBV7-9	14	NA	NA	TRBJ1-5	TGTGCCAGCAGTCAGGGGTGGGCGGAACAGCCCCAGCATTTT	CASSQGWAEQPQHF